What follows are 22 T cell receptor beta chains derived from one specimen sequenced in a study of OX40 agonist ivuxolimab in advanced cancers. Using immunoSEQ multiplex PCR, the repertoire was profiled, and TCRdb retains in-frame clones only, with some absent. The sample yields about 61,000 clones, under 90% seen once. The material sequenced was CD4+ or CD8+ T cells sorted from blood, taken in a trial of the OX40 agonist ivuxolimab. All receptors derive from an adult with an advanced solid tumor such as melanoma, head and neck, liver or kidney cancer.

This rearrangement joins TRBV7-8 to TRBJ2-1; TRBD1 or TRBD2 may be the D gene (5 bases each). This CDR3 has 16 residues. Per germline, CDR1 SGHVS and CDR2 FQNEAQ. Trimming pared 1 base from V and 0 bases from J, leaving 10 bases between. The CDR3 DNA follows: TGTGCCAGCAGCTTAGTGGTTGGGGGCTCCTACAATGAGCAGTTCTTC. It yields the protein CASSLVVGGSYNEQFF.

The chain has TRBV5-5 and TRBJ2-5; the D is unclear. The germline gives CDR1 SGHKS, CDR2 YYEKEE (reference sequence). The CDR3 totals 15 residues. V lost 0 bases, J lost 2 bases, and 11 bases lay in between. The CDR3, as DNA: TGTGCCAGCAGCTTGGTAGGGCAGACTCAAGAGACCCAGTACTTC. It yields the protein CASSLVGQTQETQYF.

The rearrangement joins TRBV27 to TRBJ1-6, with D possibly matching TRBD1 (6 bases). The germline V and J ends were trimmed by 5 bases and 3 bases, with 17 bases remaining between them. CDR3 length equals 17 residues. Germline CDR1 reads MNHEY; CDR2 reads SMNVEV (reference sequence). Here the CDR3 reads CASSDRTGKSYNSPLHF. DNA of the CDR3: TGTGCCAGCAGTGACCGAACAGGGAAGAGCTATAATTCACCCCTCCACTTT.

The DNA for the CDR3 is TGTGCCAGCAGCTTGGCCCTAGCGGGAGCCGGAGAGACCCAGTACTTC. Translation gives CASSLALAGAGETQYF. This chain links TRBV5-4 with TRBJ2-5; 10 nucleotides line up with TRBD2. The germline V gene encodes CDR1 SGHNT and CDR2 YYREEE (reference sequence). J gave up 4 bases and V 0 bases, and 6 bases lay outside the gene matches. This CDR3 comprises 16 residues. The full variable domain, with the rest looked up from reference TRBV5-4 and TRBJ2-5, is ETGVTQSPTHLIKTRGQQVTLRCSSQSGHNTVSWYQQALGQGPQFIFQYYREEENGRGNFPPRFSGLQFPNYSSELNVNALELDDSALYLCASSLALAGAGETQYFGPGTRLLVL.

V is TRBV28 and J is TRBJ2-2; D ambiguous. In germline, CDR1 is MDHEN, CDR2 SYDVKM. CDR3 length equals 13 residues. Trimming shortened V by 7 bases and J by 0 bases, and 6 bases separated the two germline ends. The CDR3 is CASTASNTGELFF. In nucleotides, the CDR3 is TGTGCCAGCACTGCCTCGAACACCGGGGAGCTGTTTTTT.

The chain recombines TRBV6-6 with TRBJ2-1, with 9 bases identical to TRBD1. With V trimmed by 4 bases and J by 6 bases, 10 bases remained unmatched. Germline assignment: CDR1 MNHNY and CDR2 SVGAGI (reference sequence). This CDR3 has 16 residues. Here the CDR3 reads CASSSLIGTGTNEQFF. CDR3 nucleotides: TGTGCCAGCAGTTCCCTCATAGGGACAGGGACCAATGAGCAGTTCTTC.

The chain combines TRBV15 with TRBJ2-1; 12 positions match TRBD2. Germline CDR1 reads LNHNV; CDR2 reads YYDKDF (reference sequence). The CDR3 extends over 15 amino acids. V shed 1 base, J shed 8 bases, and the junction held 3 bases outside the gene matches. CDR3 sequence: CATSRATSGRDEQFF. The DNA of the CDR3 is TGTGCCACCAGCAGAGCGACTAGCGGGAGAGATGAGCAGTTCTTC.

A single count supports this clone. CDR3 protein: CASATEREDEQFF. The CDR3 coding sequence is TGTGCCAGCGCGACTGAGCGGGAGGATGAGCAGTTCTTC. V and J are TRBV6-4 and TRBJ2-1; TRBD2 aligns across 9 bases. This CDR3 comprises 13 residues. The germline V gene has CDR1 MRHNA and CDR2 SNTAGT. After removal of 8 bases from V and 8 bases from J, the junction contained 7 bases not matched to a gene.

The V and J genes are TRBV7-8 and TRBJ1-4; D remains unclear. This CDR3 has 12 residues. Trimming left V 5 bases short and J 7 bases short, with 8 bases between. Per the germline V gene, CDR1 is SGHVS and CDR2 is FQNEAQ. CDR3 in DNA: TGTGCCAGCAGCCCCCCGGGTGAAAAACTGTTTTTT. As protein: CASSPPGEKLFF. The variable domain in full, with the rest retrieved from reference TRBV7-8 and TRBJ1-4, is GAGVSQSPRYKVAKRGQDVALRCDPISGHVSLFWYQQALGQGPEFLTYFQNEAQLDKSGLPSDRFFAERPEGSVSTLKIQRTQQEDSAVYLCASSPPGEKLFFGSGTQLSVL.

This chain links TRBV6-5 with TRBJ1-2; 7 bases are a match to TRBD1. V was pared by 4 bases and J by 8 bases, with 10 bases of the junction left unmatched. The CDR3 loop spans 14 amino acids. From germline, CDR1 is MNHEY and CDR2 SVGAGI. The CDR3 loop reads CASSLTRQGGGYTF. The CDR3 nucleotides read TGTGCCAGCAGTTTAACTAGACAGGGTGGAGGCTACACCTTC.

The CDR3 DNA follows: TGTGCCAGCCATCCTCACTCAGGGCCCTATAGCAATCAGCCCCAGCATTTT. This encodes CASHPHSGPYSNQPQHF. This chain connects TRBV6-4 to TRBJ1-5; tentatively, D is TRBD1 (5 bases). Deletions cut 8 bases from V and 0 bases from J, with 20 bases between. Germline lookup yields CDR1 MRHNA and CDR2 SNTAGT. The length of the CDR3 is 17 residues.

The V gene is TRBV2, the J gene TRBJ1-1; D unresolved. Deletions cut 7 bases from V and 1 base from J, with 10 bases between. CDR3 size: 13 residues. Germline V lookup: CDR1 SNHLY, CDR2 FYNNEI. CDR3 protein: CASNGPGNTEAFF. CDR3 bases: TGTGCCAGCAATGGACCAGGGAACACTGAAGCTTTCTTT.

CDR3 sequence (DNA): TGTGCCACCAGCAGAGGGTACAGGTTAAACACTGAAGCTTTCTTT. This sequence encodes CATSRGYRLNTEAFF. The V and J genes are TRBV15 and TRBJ1-1; D possibly corresponds to TRBD1 (5 bases). The CDR3 totals 15 residues. V was trimmed by 1 base and J by 2 bases, leaving 11 bases between them. Germline V gene sequence: CDR1 LNHNV, CDR2 YYDKDF (reference sequence).

This chain joins TRBV7-2 and TRBJ2-3; 8 nucleotides line up with TRBD2. Germline CDR1 is SGHTA and CDR2 is FQGNSA. The junction had 5 bases not matched to a gene; V was cut back by 0 bases and J by 0 bases. This CDR3 region has 17 residues. The CDR3 protein is CASSLAAGGWSTDTQYF. The CDR3, as DNA: TGTGCCAGCAGCTTAGCGGCGGGAGGCTGGAGCACAGATACGCAGTATTTT.

By sample fraction, this clone is medium-sized. The chain uses TRBV5-1 and TRBJ1-2; D is unresolved. Germline V CDR1 and CDR2: SGHRS, YFSETQ. The CDR3 has 13 amino acids. Deletions cut 0 bases from V and 6 bases from J, with 9 bases between. CDR3 sequence (DNA): TGCGCCAGCAGCTTGGCGGCAGATCATGGCTACACCTTC. It encodes CASSLAADHGYTF.

V and J are TRBV11-1 and TRBJ1-1, with D hard to call. Trimming removed 2 bases at V and 0 bases at J, with 4 bases between. The CDR3 covers 13 residues. Germline V gene data show CDR1 as SGHAT and CDR2 as FQDESV (reference sequence). The CDR3: CASSLPVNTEAFF. For the CDR3, the DNA is TGTGCCAGCAGCTTACCGGTGAACACTGAAGCTTTCTTT.

The chain is built from TRBV7-9 and TRBJ2-7; maybe TRBD2 (6 bases). The CDR3 sequence is 15 residues long. Trimming removed 3 bases at V and 5 bases at J, with 17 bases between. Germline CDR1 is SEHNR and CDR2 is FQNEAQ (reference sequence). The CDR3 sequence: CASSFPGTVYDEQYF. CDR3 sequence (DNA): TGTGCCAGCAGCTTTCCCGGGACTGTGTACGACGAGCAGTACTTC.

The chain is built from TRBV15 and TRBJ1-4; tentative D call: TRBD1 (5 bases). Germline CDR1 reads LNHNV; CDR2 reads YYDKDF (reference sequence). The CDR3 runs 17 residues. Trimming took off 4 bases at V and 8 bases at J, with 23 bases between the two ends. The CDR3 bases are TGTGCCACCAGCACAAGAAAAACGCGGCAGGGTAACGAAAAACTGTTTTTT. Translated: CATSTRKTRQGNEKLFF.

The chain uses TRBV19 and TRBJ1-1, with 7 bases fitting TRBD1. Germline V gene lookup returns CDR1 LNHDA and CDR2 SQIVND (reference sequence). The trim removed 6 bases at V and 7 bases at J, leaving 14 bases unmatched. The CDR3 runs to 15 residues. The CDR3 sequence is CASRITSTGLVEAFF. The CDR3 bases are TGTGCCAGTAGGATAACCTCGACAGGGTTGGTTGAAGCTTTCTTT.

CDR3 sequence reads: CASSTWALAGDEQFF. Written as DNA, the CDR3 is TGTGCCAGCAGCACTTGGGCACTAGCGGGAGATGAGCAGTTCTTC. This rearrangement joins TRBV7-2 to TRBJ2-1, with 11 bases fitting TRBD2. From germline, CDR1 is SGHTA and CDR2 FQGNSA. V trimming: 5 bases; J trimming: 8 bases; junction bases outside the gene matches: 8. CDR3 length: 15 residues.

This clone was seen just once. This chain uses TRBV19 with TRBJ2-2; 9 bases fit TRBD1. The germline gives CDR1 LNHDA, CDR2 SQIVND (reference sequence). V lost 6 bases to trimming and J lost 6 bases; unmatched junction nucleotides: 8. The CDR3 extends over 15 amino acids. The CDR3 region has the DNA TGTGCCAGTAGAATGGGGGACAGGGTTGCCGGGGAGCTGTTTTTT. Its translation: CASRMGDRVAGELFF. Drawing the rest from reference TRBV19 and TRBJ2-2, the complete variable domain is DGGITQSPKYLFRKEGQNVTLSCEQNLNHDAMYWYRQDPGQGLRLIYYSQIVNDFQKGDIAEGYSVSREKKESFPLTVTSAQKNPTAFYLCASRMGDRVAGELFFGEGSRLTVL.

The rearrangement uses TRBV10-3 and TRBJ2-7; D tentatively reads TRBD1 or TRBD2 (5 bases each). This CDR3 region has 14 residues. Germline CDR1 and CDR2: ENHRY and SYGVKD. Trimming shortened V by 11 bases and J by 1 base, and 18 bases separated the two germline ends. The CDR3 region has the DNA TGTGCCGTAAGGGACGCCTCTCTATCCTACGAGCAGTACTTC. It is translated as CAVRDASLSYEQYF.